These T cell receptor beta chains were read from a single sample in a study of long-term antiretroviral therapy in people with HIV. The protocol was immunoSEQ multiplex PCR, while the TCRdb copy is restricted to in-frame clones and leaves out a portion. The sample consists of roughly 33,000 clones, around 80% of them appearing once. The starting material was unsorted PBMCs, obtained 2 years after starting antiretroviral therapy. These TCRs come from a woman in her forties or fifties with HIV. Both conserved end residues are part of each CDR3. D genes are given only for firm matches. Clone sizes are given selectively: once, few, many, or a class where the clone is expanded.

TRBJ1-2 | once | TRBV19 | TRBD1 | CASSPDPKSSRGRIDGYTF | TGTGCCAGTAGTCCAGACCCTAAATCATCCAGGGGGCGTATCGATGGCTACACCTTC
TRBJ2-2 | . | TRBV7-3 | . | CASSLRVGEGITGELFF | TGTGCCAGCAGCTTAAGAGTAGGAGAGGGGATCACCGGGGAGCTGTTTTTT
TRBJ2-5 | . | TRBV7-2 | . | CASSLDVSWETQYF | TGTGCCAGCAGCTTAGATGTTAGTTGGGAGACCCAGTACTTC
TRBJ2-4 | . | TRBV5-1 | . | CASSWGTGLNIQYF | TGCGCCAGCAGCTGGGGGACTGGGTTGAACATTCAGTACTTC
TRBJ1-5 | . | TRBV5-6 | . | CASSPDGNQPQHF | TGTGCCAGCAGCCCGGACGGGAATCAGCCCCAGCATTTT
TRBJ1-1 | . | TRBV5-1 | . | CASSLVALMNTEAFF | TGCGCCAGCAGCTTGGTGGCTCTTATGAACACTGAAGCTTTCTTT
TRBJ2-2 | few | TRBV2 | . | CASSGAEMNTGELFF | TGTGCCAGCAGTGGGGCAGAGATGAACACCGGGGAGCTGTTTTTT
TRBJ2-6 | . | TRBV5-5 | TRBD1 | CASSQGQEAGANVLTF | TGTGCCAGCAGCCAGGGACAGGAGGCTGGGGCCAACGTCCTGACTTTC
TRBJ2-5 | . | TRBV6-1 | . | CASRVQETQYF | TGTGCCAGCAGAGTCCAAGAGACTCAGTACTTC
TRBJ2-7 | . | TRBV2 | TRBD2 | CASRTLAGGPYEQYF | TGTGCCAGCAGGACTCTAGCGGGGGGACCCTACGAGCAGTACTTC
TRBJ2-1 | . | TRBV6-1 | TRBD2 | CAVPGLAVDNEQFF | TGTGCCGTTCCGGGACTAGCGGTCGACAATGAGCAGTTCTTC
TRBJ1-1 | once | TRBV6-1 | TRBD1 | CASQRQGRMNTEAFF | TGTGCCAGCCAACGACAGGGAAGGATGAACACTGAAGCTTTCTTT
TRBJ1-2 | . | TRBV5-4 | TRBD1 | CASRLDREVSGYTF | TGTGCCAGCAGACTTGACAGGGAAGTGAGCGGCTACACCTTC
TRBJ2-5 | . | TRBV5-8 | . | CASSLSSWAGTQYF | TGTGCCAGCAGCTTGTCGTCTTGGGCCGGGACCCAGTACTTC
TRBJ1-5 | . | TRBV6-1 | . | CASIQRGRGNQPQHF | TGTGCCAGCATCCAAAGGGGTAGAGGCAATCAGCCCCAGCATTTT
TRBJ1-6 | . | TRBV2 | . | CASSWLTVQNSPLHF | TGTGCCAGCAGTTGGCTAACCGTCCAGAATTCACCCCTCCACTTT
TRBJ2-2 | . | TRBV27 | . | CASSLSGVGELFF | TGTGCCAGCAGTTTATCGGGGGTCGGGGAGCTGTTTTTT
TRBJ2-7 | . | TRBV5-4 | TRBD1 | CASRTGTGGGGEQYF | TGTGCCAGCAGAACCGGGACAGGGGGTGGAGGGGAGCAGTACTTC
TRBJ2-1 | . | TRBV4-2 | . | CASSQEGPGLRFF | TGTGCCAGCAGCCAAGAGGGGCCGGGACTCCGCTTCTTC
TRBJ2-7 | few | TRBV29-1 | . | CSVDDSYEQYF | TGCAGCGTTGACGACTCCTACGAGCAGTACTTC
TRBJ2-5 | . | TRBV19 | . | CASSMPRVAQETQYF | TGTGCCAGTAGTATGCCCAGGGTAGCACAAGAGACCCAGTACTTC
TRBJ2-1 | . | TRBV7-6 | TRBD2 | CASSLVGGDSYNEQFF | TGTGCCAGCAGCTTAGTTGGGGGGGACTCCTACAATGAGCAGTTCTTC
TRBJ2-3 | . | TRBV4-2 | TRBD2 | CASSPRTSGGMTSTDTQYF | TGTGCCAGCAGCCCGCGGACTAGCGGGGGGATGACTAGCACAGATACGCAGTATTTT
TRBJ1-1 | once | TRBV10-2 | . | CASSFSDNTEAFF | TGCGCCAGCAGTTTTTCGGACAACACTGAAGCTTTCTTT
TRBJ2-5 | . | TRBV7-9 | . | CASSFWGIQETQYF | TGTGCCAGCAGCTTTTGGGGTATACAAGAGACCCAGTACTTC
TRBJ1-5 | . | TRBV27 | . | CASREGPHQPQHF | TGTGCCAGCAGGGAAGGACCTCATCAGCCCCAGCATTTT
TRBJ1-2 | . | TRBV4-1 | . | CASSQTGLTYGYTF | TGCGCCAGCAGCCAAACAGGGTTAACCTATGGCTACACCTTC
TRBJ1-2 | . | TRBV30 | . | CAWSVRRLSADGYTF | TGTGCCTGGAGTGTAAGGCGGTTGAGTGCGGATGGCTACACCTTC
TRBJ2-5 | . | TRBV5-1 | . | CASSGTGYGETQYF | TGCGCCAGCAGCGGAACAGGGTACGGCGAGACCCAGTACTTC